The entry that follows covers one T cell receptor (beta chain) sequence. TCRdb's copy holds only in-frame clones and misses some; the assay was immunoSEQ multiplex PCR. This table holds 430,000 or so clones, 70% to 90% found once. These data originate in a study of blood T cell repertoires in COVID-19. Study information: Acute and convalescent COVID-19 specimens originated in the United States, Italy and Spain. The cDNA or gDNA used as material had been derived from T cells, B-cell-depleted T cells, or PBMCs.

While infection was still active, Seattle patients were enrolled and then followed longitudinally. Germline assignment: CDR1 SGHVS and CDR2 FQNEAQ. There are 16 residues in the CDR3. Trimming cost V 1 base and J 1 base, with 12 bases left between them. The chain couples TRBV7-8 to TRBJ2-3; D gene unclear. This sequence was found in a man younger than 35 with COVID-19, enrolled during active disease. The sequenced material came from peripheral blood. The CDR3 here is CASSLDLDLGTDTQYF. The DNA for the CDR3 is TGTGCCAGCAGCTTAGACCTAGACTTGGGCACAGATACGCAGTATTTT. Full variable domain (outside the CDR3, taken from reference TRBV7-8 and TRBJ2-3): GAGVSQSPRYKVAKRGQDVALRCDPISGHVSLFWYQQALGQGPEFLTYFQNEAQLDKSGLPSDRFFAERPEGSVSTLKIQRTQQEDSAVYLCASSLDLDLGTDTQYFGPGTRLTVL.